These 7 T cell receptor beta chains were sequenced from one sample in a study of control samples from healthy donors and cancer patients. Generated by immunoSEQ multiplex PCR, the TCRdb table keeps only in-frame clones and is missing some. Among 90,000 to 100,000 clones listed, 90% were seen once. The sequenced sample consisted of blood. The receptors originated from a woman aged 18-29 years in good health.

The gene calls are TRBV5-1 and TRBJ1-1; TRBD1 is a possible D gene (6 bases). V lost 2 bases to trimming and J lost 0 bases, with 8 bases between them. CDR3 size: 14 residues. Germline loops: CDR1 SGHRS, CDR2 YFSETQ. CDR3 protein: CASSLWDMNTEAFF. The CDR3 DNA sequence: TGCGCCAGCAGCTTATGGGACATGAACACTGAAGCTTTCTTT.

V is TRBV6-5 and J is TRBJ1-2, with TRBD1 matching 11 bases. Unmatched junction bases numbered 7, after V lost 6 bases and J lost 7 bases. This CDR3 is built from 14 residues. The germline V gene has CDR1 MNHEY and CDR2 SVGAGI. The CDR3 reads CASSRGQGVGGYTF. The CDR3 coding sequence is TGTGCCAGCAGCCGGGGACAGGGGGTGGGTGGCTACACCTTC.

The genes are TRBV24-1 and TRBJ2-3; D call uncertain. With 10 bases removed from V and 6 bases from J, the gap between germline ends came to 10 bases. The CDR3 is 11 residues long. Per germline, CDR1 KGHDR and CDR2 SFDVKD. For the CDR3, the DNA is TGTGCCACTCAACTCCGGGATACGCAGTATTTT. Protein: CATQLRDTQYF.

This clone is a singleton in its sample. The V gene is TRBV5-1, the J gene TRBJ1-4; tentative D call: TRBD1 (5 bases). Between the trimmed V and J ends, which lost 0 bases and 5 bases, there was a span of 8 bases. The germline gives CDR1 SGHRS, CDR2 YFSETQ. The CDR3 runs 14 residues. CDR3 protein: CASSLERGNEKLFF. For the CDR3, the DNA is TGCGCCAGCAGCTTGGAACGGGGCAATGAAAAACTGTTTTTT.

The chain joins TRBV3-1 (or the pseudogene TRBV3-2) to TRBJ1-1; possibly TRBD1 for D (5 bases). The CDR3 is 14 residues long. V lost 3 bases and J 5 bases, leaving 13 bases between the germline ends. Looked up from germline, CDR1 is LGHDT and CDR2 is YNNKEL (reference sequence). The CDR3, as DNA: TGTGCCAGCAGCCATCTGGGGGAAGGAACTGAAGCTTTCTTT. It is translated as CASSHLGEGTEAFF.

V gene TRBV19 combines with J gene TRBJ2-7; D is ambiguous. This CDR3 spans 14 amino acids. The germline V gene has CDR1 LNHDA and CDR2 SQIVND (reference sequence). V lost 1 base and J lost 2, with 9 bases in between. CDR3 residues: CASSIAAITYEQYF. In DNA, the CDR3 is TGTGCCAGTAGTATAGCGGCAATCACCTACGAGCAGTACTTC.

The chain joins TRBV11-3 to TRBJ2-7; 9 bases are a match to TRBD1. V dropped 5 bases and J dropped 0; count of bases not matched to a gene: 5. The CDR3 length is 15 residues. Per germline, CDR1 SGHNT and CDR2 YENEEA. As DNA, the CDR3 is TGTGCCAGCAGCCTCCTGACAGGGGGCTCCTACGAGCAGTACTTC. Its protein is CASSLLTGGSYEQYF.